A single sample gave rise to the 8 T cell receptor beta chains below, sequenced in a study of shared clonotypes between healthy human individuals. Repertoires were generated with immunoSEQ multiplex PCR, while TCRdb's copy carries only in-frame clones and drops some. The sample consists of 500,000 to 700,000 clones, approximately 96% of them appearing once. Naive-designated CD8 cells lacked CD45RO, were positively enriched for CCR7, and omitted terminally differentiated effector memory CD45RA+ cells. The sample was naive CD8+ T cells sorted from blood. Receptors originate from a woman aged 25 to 39 in good health.

The count of this clone is one. V and J are TRBV19 and TRBJ2-5; D not certain. TRBJ2-7 matches the DNA end more closely, so the J call is doubtful. Germline CDR1 reads LNHDA; CDR2 reads SQIVND (reference sequence). This CDR3 is built from 14 residues. The CDR3 DNA follows: TGTGCCAGTAGCCCGGGTCCTGACTCCTACGAGCAGTACTTC. Encoded protein: CASSPGPDSYEQYF.

The rearrangement links TRBV28 to TRBJ2-3; 9 bases are shared with TRBD2. The V segment lost 6 bases and the J segment 3 bases; nucleotides outside the gene matches: 13. This CDR3 comprises 17 residues. Germline lookup yields CDR1 MDHEN and CDR2 SYDVKM. The CDR3 DNA follows: TGTGCCAGCAGATCCTACTACGTAGCGGGAGTAACAGATACGCAGTATTTT. It yields the protein CASRSYYVAGVTDTQYF.

The V gene is TRBV4-1, the J gene TRBJ2-3; 7 bases are a match to TRBD2. The V gene end was trimmed by 0 bases and the J gene end by 0 bases; junction bases not matched to a gene: 12. Germline CDR1 is MGHRA and CDR2 is YSYEKL. The CDR3 has 19 amino acids. The CDR3 DNA sequence: TGCGCCAGCAGCCAAGATCCCCCATTGAGACTAGCTAGCACAGATACGCAGTATTTT. Protein sequence: CASSQDPPLRLASTDTQYF.

CDR3 DNA: TGCAGCGTTGAAGTTATCCTAGCGGGAGCCCCTGAGCAGTTCTTC. Its protein is CSVEVILAGAPEQFF. The chain recombines TRBV29-1 with TRBJ2-1, with TRBD2 identical over 10 bases. The V gene end was trimmed by 1 base and the J gene end by 9 bases; junction bases not matched to a gene: 9. Germline V gene data show CDR1 as SQVTM and CDR2 as ANQGSEA. The length of the CDR3 is 15 residues.

This rearrangement joins TRBV5-1 to TRBJ2-5; weak D call: TRBD1 (6 bases). Trimming stripped 0 bases from V and 3 bases from J, with 9 bases between. Germline CDR1 reads SGHRS; CDR2 reads YFSETQ. This CDR3 has 14 residues. CDR3 sequence: CASSLDRVEETQYF. The CDR3 DNA reads as TGCGCCAGCAGCTTGGACAGGGTGGAAGAGACCCAGTACTTC.

The chain is built from TRBV5-1 and TRBJ2-3; D is ambiguous. Germline V gene sequence: CDR1 SGHRS, CDR2 YFSETQ. Trimming left V 5 bases short and J 7 bases short, with 11 bases between. This CDR3 spans 12 amino acids. CDR3 DNA: TGCGCCAGCAGGCAGGCGGATTATACGCAGTATTTT. This codes for CASRQADYTQYF.

The V call is TRBV2, the J call TRBJ1-4; D is unclear. Looked up from germline, CDR1 is SNHLY and CDR2 is FYNNEI. CDR3 size: 19 residues. With 2 bases removed from V and 5 bases from J, the gap between germline ends came to 24 bases. The CDR3 protein is CASSEIWVGRRAENEKLFF. The CDR3 DNA is TGTGCCAGCAGTGAAATTTGGGTCGGCCGGCGAGCAGAAAATGAAAAACTGTTTTTT.

The J gene is TRBJ2-1, the V gene TRBV7-6; possible D gene TRBD2, 6 bases. This CDR3 comprises 16 residues. Germline V gene data show CDR1 as SGHVS and CDR2 as FNYEAQ. V lost 5 bases and J 2 bases, leaving 16 bases between the germline ends. The CDR3, as DNA: TGTGCCAGCAGCCCGCGGGATACTAATACCTACAATGAGCAGTTCTTC. It encodes CASSPRDTNTYNEQFF.